This TCR beta chain is drawn from a study of blood T cell repertoires in COVID-19. Study as a whole: Sites in the United States, Italy and Spain provided acute and convalescent COVID-19 samples. Sources were T cells, B-cell-depleted T cells, or PBMCs; the material itself was cDNA or gDNA.

CDR1 SGHAT and CDR2 FQNNGV come from the germline V gene. Deletions cut 7 bases from V and 2 bases from J, with 24 bases between. This CDR3 has 17 residues. Study processing details: The authors estimated nucleated cell counts from reference gene primer amplification. Profiling relied on immunoSEQ multiplex PCR, and the TCRdb table lists in-frame clones only, not all of them. That table furnishes V, J and clone size, whereas the DNA furnished D and trimming. The sample carries 120,000 or so clones, 74% recorded once. This sequence was found in a man aged 60-69 years with acute or convalescent COVID-19. Sequencing used peripheral blood. The chain carries TRBV11-2 and TRBJ2-7; D is unclear. The CDR3: CASTLGEARIFPYEQYF. The CDR3 DNA reads TGTGCCAGCACCCTAGGTGAGGCCAGAATCTTTCCCTACGAGCAGTACTTC.